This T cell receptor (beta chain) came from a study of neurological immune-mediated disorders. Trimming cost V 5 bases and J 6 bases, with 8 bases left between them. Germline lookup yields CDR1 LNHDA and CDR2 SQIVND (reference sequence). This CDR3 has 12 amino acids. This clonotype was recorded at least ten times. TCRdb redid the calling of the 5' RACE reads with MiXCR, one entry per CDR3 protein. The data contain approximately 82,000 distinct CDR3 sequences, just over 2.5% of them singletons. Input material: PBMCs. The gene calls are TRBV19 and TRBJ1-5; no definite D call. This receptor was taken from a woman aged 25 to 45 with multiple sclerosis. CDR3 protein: CASSWAGQPQHF. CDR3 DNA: TGTGCCAGTAGTTGGGCGGGTCAGCCCCAGCATTTT. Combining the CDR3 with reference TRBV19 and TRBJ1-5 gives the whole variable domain DGGITQSPKYLFRKEGQNVTLSCEQNLNHDAMYWYRQDPGQGLRLIYYSQIVNDFQKGDIAEGYSVSREKKESFPLTVTSAQKNPTAFYLCASSWAGQPQHFGDGTRLSIL.